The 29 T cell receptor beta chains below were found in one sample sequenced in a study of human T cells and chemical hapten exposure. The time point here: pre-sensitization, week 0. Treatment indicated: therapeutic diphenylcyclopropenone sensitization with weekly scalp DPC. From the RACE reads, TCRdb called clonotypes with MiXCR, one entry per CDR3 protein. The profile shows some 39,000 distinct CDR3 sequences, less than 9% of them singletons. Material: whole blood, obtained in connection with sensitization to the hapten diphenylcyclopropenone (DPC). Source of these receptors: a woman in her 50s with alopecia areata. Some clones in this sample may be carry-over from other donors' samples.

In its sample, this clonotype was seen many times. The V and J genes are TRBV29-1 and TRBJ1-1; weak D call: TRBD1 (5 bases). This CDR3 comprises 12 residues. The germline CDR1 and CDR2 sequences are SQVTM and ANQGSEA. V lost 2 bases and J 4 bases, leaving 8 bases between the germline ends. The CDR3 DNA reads TGCAGCGTTGAAAAGGGGCCCACTGAAGCTTTCTTT. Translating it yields CSVEKGPTEAFF.

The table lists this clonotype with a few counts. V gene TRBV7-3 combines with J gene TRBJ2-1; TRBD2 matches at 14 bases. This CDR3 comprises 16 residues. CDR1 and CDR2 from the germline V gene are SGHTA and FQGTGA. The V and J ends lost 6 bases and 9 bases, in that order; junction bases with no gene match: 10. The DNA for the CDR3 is TGTGCCAGCAGGAACGGGACTAGCGGGAGAATGGGTGAGCAGTTCTTC. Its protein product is CASRNGTSGRMGEQFF.

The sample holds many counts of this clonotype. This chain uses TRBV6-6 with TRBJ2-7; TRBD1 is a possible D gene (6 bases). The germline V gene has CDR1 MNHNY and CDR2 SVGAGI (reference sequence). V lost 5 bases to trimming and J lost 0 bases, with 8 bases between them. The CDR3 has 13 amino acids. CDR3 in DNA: TGTGCCAGCAGTCGACAGGCCTCCTACGAGCAGTACTTC. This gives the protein CASSRQASYEQYF.

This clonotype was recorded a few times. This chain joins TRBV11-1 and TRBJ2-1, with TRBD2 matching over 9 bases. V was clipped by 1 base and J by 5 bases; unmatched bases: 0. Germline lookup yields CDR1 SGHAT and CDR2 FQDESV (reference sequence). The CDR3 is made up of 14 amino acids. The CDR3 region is CASSLGLADNEQFF. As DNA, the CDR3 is TGTGCCAGCAGCTTAGGACTAGCGGACAATGAGCAGTTCTTC.

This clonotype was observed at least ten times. CDR3 region: CASSPGAASNEKLFF. The CDR3 region has the DNA TGTGCCAGCAGCCCCGGGGCAGCATCTAATGAAAAACTGTTTTTT. This chain uses TRBV5-4 with TRBJ1-4; weak D call: TRBD1 (5 bases). Deletions cut 4 bases from V and 3 bases from J, with 13 bases between. The CDR3 is 15 amino acids. The V gene's germline CDR1 is SGHNT and CDR2 YYREEE (reference sequence). The whole variable domain, remainder taken from reference TRBV5-4 and TRBJ1-4, is ETGVTQSPTHLIKTRGQQVTLRCSSQSGHNTVSWYQQALGQGPQFIFQYYREEENGRGNFPPRFSGLQFPNYSSELNVNALELDDSALYLCASSPGAASNEKLFFGSGTQLSVL.

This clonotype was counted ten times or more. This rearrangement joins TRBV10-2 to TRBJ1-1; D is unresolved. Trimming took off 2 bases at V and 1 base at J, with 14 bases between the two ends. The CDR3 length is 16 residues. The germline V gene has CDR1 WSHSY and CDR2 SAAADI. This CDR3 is CASSEKITHWNTEAFF. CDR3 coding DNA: TGCGCCAGCAGTGAGAAGATCACCCACTGGAACACTGAAGCTTTCTTT.

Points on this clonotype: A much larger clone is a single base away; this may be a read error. DNA for the CDR3: TGTGTCAGCGCTTATCAGGGGGCGAACACTGAAGCTTTCTTT. This gives the protein CVSAYQGANTEAFF. The V gene is TRBV5-4, the J gene TRBJ1-1, with TRBD1 matching over 8 bases. The CDR3 runs to 14 residues. Per germline, CDR1 SGHNT and CDR2 YYREEE (reference sequence). The variable domain in full, with the rest retrieved from reference TRBV5-4 and TRBJ1-1, is ETGVTQSPTHLIKTRGQQVTLRCSSQSGHNTVSWYQQALGQGPQFIFQYYREEENGRGNFPPRFSGLQFPNYSSELNVNALELDDSALYLCVSAYQGANTEAFFGQGTRLTVV.

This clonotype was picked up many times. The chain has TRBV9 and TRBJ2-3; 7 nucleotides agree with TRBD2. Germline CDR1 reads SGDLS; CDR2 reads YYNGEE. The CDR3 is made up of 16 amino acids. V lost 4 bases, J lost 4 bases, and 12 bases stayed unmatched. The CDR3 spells CASSPWRGSSADTQYF. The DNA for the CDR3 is TGTGCCAGCAGCCCCTGGCGCGGGAGCAGCGCAGATACGCAGTATTTT.

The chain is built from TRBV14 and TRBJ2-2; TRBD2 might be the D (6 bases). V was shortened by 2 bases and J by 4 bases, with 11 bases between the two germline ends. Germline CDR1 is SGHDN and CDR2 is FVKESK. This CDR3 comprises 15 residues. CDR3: CASSQRELSTGELFF. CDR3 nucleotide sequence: TGTGCCAGCAGCCAACGGGAGTTGAGCACCGGGGAGCTGTTTTTT.

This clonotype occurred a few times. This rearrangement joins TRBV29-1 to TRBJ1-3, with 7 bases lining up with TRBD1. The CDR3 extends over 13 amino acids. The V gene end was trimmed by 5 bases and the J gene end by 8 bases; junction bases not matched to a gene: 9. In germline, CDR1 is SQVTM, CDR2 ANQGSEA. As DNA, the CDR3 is TGCAGCGTTTCGAAGGGGGCCCGGGACACCATATATTTT. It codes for CSVSKGARDTIYF.

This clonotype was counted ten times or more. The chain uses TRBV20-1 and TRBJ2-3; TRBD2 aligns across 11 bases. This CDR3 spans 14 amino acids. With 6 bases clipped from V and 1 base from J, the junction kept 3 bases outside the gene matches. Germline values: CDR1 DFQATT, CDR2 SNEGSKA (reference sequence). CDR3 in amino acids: CSAPTSGGTDTQYF. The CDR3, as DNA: TGCAGTGCCCCGACTAGCGGGGGCACAGATACGCAGTATTTT.

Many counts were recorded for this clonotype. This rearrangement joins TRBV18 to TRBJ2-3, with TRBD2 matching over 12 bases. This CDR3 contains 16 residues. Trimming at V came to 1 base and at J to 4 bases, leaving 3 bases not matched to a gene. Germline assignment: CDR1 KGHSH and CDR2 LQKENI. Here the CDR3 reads CASSPRLAGGSDTQYF. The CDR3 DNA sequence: TGTGCCAGCTCACCACGTCTAGCGGGAGGGTCAGATACGCAGTATTTT. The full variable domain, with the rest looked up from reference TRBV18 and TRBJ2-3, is NAGVMQNPRHLVRRRGQEARLRCSPMKGHSHVYWYRQLPEEGLKFMVYLQKENIIDESGMPKERFSAEFPKEGPSILRIQQVVRGDSAAYFCASSPRLAGGSDTQYFGPGTRLTVL.

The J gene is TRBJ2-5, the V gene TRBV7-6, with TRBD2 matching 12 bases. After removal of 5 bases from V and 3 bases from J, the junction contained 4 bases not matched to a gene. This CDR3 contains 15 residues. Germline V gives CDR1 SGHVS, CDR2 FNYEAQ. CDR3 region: CASSVRLAGEETQYF. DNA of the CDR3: TGTGCCAGCAGCGTCAGACTAGCGGGAGAAGAGACCCAGTACTTC.

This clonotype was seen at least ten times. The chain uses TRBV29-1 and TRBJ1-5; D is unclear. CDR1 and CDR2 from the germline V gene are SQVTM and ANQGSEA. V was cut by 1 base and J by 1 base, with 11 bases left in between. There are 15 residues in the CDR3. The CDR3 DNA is TGCAGCGTTGAAGCCGAGGGAGGAAGCAATCAGCCCCAGCATTTT. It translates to CSVEAEGGSNQPQHF. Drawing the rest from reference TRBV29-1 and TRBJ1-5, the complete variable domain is SAVISQKPSRDICQRGTSLTIQCQVDSQVTMMFWYRQQPGQSLTLIATANQGSEATYESGFVIDKFPISRPNLTFSTLTVSNMSPEDSSIYLCSVEAEGGSNQPQHFGDGTRLSIL.

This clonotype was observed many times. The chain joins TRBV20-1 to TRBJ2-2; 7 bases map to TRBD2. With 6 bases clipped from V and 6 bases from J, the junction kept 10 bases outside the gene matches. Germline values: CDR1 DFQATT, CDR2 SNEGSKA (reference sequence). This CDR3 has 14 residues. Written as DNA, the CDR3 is TGCAGTGCCGGCATAACTAGCGCCCCCGGGGAGCTGTTTTTT. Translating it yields CSAGITSAPGELFF.

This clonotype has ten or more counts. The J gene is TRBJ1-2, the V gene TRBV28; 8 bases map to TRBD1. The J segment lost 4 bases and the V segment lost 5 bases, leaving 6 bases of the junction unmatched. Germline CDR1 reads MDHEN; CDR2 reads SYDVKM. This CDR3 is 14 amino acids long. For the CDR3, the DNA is TGTGCCAGCAGTCCTCTCGGACAGGGCTATGGCTACACCTTC. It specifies CASSPLGQGYGYTF.

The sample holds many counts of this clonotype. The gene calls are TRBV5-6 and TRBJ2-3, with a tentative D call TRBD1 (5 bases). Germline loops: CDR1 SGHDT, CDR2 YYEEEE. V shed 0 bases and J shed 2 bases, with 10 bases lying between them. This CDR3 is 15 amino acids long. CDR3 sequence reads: CASSLVTGTTDTQYF. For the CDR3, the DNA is TGTGCCAGCAGCTTGGTTACAGGAACCACAGATACGCAGTATTTT. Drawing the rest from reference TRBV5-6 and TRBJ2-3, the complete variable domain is DAGVTQSPTHLIKTRGQQVTLRCSPKSGHDTVSWYQQALGQGPQFIFQYYEEEERQRGNFPDRFSGHQFPNYSSELNVNALLLGDSALYLCASSLVTGTTDTQYFGPGTRLTVL.

Written as DNA, the CDR3 is TGTGCCAGCAGTTACTCGCAGGGATTATCCTACGAGCAGTACTTC. Encoded protein: CASSYSQGLSYEQYF. The rearrangement uses TRBV6-5 and TRBJ2-7; tentative D call: TRBD1 (5 bases). V lost 0 bases to trimming and J lost 1 base, with 10 bases between them. This CDR3 contains 15 residues. The V gene's germline CDR1 is MNHEY and CDR2 SVGAGI.

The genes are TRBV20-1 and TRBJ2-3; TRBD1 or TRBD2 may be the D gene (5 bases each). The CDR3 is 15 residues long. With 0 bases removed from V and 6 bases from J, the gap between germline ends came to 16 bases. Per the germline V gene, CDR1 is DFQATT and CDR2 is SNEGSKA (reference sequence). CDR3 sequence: CSARDQIGDRDTQYF. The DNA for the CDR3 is TGCAGTGCTAGAGATCAGATAGGGGACCGGGATACGCAGTATTTT.

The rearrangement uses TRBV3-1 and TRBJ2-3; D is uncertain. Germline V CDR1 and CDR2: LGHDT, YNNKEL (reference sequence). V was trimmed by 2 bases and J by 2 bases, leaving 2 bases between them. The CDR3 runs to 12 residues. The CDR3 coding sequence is TGTGCCAGCAGCCAATTCACAGATACGCAGTATTTT. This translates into CASSQFTDTQYF.

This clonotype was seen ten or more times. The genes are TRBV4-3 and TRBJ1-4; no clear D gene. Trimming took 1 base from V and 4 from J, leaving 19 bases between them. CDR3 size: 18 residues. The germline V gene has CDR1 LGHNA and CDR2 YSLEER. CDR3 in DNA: TGCGCCAGCAGCCAAGTTCACTCGAGTCTGGCTAATAATGAAAAACTGTTTTTT. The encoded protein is CASSQVHSSLANNEKLFF.

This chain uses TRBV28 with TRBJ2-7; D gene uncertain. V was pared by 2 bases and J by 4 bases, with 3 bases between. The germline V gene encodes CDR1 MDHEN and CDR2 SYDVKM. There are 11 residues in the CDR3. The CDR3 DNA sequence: TGTGCCAGCAGTTTAGAATACGAGCAGTACTTC. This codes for CASSLEYEQYF.

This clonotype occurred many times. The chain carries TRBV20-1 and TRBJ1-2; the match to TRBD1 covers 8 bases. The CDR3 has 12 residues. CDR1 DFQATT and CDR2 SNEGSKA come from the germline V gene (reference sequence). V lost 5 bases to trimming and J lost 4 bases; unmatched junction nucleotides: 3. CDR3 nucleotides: TGCAGTGCTTTGGACAGGGCCTATGGCTACACCTTC. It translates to CSALDRAYGYTF.

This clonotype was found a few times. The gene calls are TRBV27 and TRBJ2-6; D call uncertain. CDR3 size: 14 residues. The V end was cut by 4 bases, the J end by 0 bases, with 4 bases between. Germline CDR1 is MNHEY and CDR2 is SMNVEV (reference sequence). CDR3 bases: TGTGCCAGCAGTTGGAGCTCTGGGGCCAACGTCCTGACTTTC. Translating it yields CASSWSSGANVLTF.

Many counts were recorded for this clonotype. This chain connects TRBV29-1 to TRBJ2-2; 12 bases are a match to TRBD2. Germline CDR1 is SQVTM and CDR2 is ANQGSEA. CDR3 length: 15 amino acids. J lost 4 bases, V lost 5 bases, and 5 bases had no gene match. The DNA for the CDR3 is TGCAGCGTTTCACCGGGACTAGCGGGCACCGGGGAGCTGTTTTTT. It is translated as CSVSPGLAGTGELFF.

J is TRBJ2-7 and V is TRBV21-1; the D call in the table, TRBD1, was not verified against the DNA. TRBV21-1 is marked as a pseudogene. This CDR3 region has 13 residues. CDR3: CATRRDPIYEQYF. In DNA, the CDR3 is TGTGCCACCCGGCGGGACCCGATTTACGAGCAGTACTTC.

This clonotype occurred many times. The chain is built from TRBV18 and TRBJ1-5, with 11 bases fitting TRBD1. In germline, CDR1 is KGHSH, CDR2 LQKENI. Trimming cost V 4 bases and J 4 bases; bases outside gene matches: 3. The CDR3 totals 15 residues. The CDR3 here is CASSRDRGVNQPQHF. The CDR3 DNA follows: TGTGCCAGCTCACGGGACAGGGGGGTAAATCAGCCCCAGCATTTT.

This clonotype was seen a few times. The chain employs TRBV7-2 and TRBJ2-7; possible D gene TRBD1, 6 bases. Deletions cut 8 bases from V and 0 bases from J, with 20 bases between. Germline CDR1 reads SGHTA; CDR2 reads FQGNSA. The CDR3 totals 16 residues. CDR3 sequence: CASQLSWDTHSYEQYF. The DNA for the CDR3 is TGTGCCAGCCAGCTTAGTTGGGACACCCACTCCTACGAGCAGTACTTC.

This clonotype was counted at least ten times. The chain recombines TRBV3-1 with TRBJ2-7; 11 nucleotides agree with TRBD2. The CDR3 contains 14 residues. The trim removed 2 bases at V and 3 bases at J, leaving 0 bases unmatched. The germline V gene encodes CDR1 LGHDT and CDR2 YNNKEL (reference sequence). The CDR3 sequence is CASSQLAGGYEQYF. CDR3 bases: TGTGCCAGCAGCCAACTAGCGGGAGGCTACGAGCAGTACTTC.